Included here is one TCR beta chain sequence, with context. Antigen specificity is unknown. The CDR3 sequence is 17 residues long. Between the trimmed V and J ends, which lost 7 bases and 3 bases, there was a span of 19 bases. Patients were excluded for uncontrolled infection, other autoimmune disease, pregnancy or lactation. Clinical symptoms, serum thyroxine and TRAb, thyroid ultrasound and orbital computed tomography were used for the diagnoses. These data are taken from a study of T cells in Graves' hyperthyroidism and ophthalmopathy. Findings and caveats of the study: Ophthalmopathy onset followed model prediction by a median about six months.

The TCR beta CDR3 regions underwent amplification using RNA transcripts as the source. When the TCR CDR3 underwent first-round RT-PCR, the HTBI primer set was used. TCRdb redid the calling of the multiplex PCR reads with MiXCR, one entry per CDR3 protein. The table lists more than 450,000 distinct CDR3 sequences, around 13% of them singletons. V gene TRBV12-3 or TRBV12-4 combines with J gene TRBJ1-6; D might be TRBD1 (6 bases). The specimen was blood. The origin of this receptor is a middle-aged woman with Graves' hyperthyroidism. The CDR3 DNA sequence: TGTGCCAGCACCGACCTACCGGGACACTACTATAATTCACCCCTCCACTTT. It translates to CASTDLPGHYYNSPLHF.